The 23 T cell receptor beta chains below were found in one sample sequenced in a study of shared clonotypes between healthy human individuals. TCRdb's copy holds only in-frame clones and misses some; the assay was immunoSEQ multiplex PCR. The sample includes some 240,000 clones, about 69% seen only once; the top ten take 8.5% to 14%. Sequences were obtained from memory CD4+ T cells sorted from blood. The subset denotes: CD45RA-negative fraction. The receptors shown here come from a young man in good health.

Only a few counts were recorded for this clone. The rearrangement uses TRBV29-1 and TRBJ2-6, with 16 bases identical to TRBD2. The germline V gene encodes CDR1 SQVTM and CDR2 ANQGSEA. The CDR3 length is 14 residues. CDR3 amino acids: CGTSGRVGANVLTF. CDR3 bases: TGCGGGACTAGCGGGAGGGTTGGGGCCAACGTCCTGACTTTC. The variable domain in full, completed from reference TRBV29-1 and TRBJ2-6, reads SAVISQKPSRDICQRGTSLTIQCQVDSQVTMMFWYRQQPGQSLTLIATANQGSEATYESGFVIDKFPISRPNLTFSTLTVSNMSPEDSSIYLCGTSGRVGANVLTFGAGSRLTVL.

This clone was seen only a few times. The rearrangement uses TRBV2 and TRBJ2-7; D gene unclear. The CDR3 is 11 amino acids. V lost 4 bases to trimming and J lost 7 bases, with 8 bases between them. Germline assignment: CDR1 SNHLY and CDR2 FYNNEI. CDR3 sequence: CASSVGDEQYF. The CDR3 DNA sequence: TGTGCCAGCAGTGTTGGTGATGAGCAGTACTTC.

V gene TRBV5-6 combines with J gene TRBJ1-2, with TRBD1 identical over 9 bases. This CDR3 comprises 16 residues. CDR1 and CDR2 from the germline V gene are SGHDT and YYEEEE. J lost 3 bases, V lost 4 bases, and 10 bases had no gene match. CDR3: CASSLILDRGDYGYTF. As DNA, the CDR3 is TGTGCCAGCAGCCTAATTCTGGACAGGGGAGACTATGGCTACACCTTC.

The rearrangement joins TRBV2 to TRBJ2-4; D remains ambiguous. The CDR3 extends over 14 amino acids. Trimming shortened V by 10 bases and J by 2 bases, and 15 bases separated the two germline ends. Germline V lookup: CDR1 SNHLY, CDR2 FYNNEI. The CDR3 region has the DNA TGTGCCACCGTTAGATCGGAAACCAAAAACATTCAGTACTTC. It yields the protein CATVRSETKNIQYF.

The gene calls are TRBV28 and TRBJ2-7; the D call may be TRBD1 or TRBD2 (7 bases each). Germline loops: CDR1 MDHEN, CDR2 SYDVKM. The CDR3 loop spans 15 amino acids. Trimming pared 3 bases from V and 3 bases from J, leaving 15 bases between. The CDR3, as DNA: TGTGCCAGCAGTTTTCAGGGGGGGCGCTTCTACGAGCAGTACTTC. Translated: CASSFQGGRFYEQYF.

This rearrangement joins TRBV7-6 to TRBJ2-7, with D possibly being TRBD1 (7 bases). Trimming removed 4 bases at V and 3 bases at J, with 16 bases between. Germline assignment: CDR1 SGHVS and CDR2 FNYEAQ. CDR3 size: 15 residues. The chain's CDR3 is CASSWANQGGYEQYF. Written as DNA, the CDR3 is TGTGCCAGCAGCTGGGCGAATCAGGGGGGCTACGAGCAGTACTTC.

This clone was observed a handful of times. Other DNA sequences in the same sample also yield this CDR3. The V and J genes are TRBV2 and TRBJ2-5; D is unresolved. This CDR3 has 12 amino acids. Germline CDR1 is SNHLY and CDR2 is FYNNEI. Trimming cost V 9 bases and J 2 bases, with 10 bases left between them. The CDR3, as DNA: TGTGCCAGTTCGGCACTACAAGAGACCCAGTACTTC. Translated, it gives CASSALQETQYF.

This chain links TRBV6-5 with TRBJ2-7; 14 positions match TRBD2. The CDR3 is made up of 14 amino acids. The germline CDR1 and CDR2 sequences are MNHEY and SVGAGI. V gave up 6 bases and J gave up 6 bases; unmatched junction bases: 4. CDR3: CASRTGLAGVEQYF. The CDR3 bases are TGTGCCAGCAGAACGGGACTAGCGGGAGTCGAGCAGTACTTC.

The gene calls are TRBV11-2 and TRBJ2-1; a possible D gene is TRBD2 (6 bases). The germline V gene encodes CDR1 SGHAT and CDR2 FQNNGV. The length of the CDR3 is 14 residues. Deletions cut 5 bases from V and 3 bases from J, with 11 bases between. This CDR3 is CASSVTGLYNEQFF. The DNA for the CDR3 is TGTGCCAGCAGCGTCACGGGACTCTACAATGAGCAGTTCTTC. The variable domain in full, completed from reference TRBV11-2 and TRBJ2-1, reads EAGVAQSPRYKIIEKRQSVAFWCNPISGHATLYWYQQILGQGPKLLIQFQNNGVVDDSQLPKDRFSAERLKGVDSTLKIQPAKLEDSAVYLCASSVTGLYNEQFFGPGTRLTVL.

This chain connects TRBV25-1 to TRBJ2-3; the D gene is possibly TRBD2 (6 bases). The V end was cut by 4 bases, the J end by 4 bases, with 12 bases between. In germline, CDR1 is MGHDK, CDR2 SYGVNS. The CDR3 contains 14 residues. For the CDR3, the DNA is TGTGCCAGCAGTGTTCCGACTAGGGCAGATACGCAGTATTTT. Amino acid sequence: CASSVPTRADTQYF.

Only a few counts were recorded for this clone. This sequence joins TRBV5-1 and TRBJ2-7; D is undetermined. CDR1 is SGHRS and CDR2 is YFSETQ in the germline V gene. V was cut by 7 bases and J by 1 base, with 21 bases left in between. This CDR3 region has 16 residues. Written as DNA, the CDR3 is TGCGCCAGCTCAGTGGGAACCACGATTAAGTCCTACGAGCAGTACTTC. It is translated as CASSVGTTIKSYEQYF.

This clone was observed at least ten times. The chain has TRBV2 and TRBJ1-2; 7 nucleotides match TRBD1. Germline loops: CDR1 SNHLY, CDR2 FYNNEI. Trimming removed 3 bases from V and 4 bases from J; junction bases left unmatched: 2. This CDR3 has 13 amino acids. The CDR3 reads CASSETGTYGYTF. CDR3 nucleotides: TGTGCCAGCAGTGAGACAGGGACCTATGGCTACACCTTC.

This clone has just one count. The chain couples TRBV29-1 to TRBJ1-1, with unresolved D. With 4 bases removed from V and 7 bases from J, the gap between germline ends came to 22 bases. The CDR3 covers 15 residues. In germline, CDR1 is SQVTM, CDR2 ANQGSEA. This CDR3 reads CSVVGNHGSTYEAFF. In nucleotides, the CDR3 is TGCAGCGTTGTAGGGAATCATGGCAGTACCTATGAAGCTTTCTTT.

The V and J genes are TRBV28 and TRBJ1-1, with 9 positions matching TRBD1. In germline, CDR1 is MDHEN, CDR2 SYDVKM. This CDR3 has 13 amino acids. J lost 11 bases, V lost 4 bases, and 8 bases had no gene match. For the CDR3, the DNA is TGTGCCAGCAGTTCTACTAACAGGGGGCGGGCTTTCTTT. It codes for CASSSTNRGRAFF.

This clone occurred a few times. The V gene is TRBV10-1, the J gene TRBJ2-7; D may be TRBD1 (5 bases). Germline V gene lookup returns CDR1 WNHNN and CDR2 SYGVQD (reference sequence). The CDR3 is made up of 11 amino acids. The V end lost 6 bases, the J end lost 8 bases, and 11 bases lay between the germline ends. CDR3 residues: CASRDKRQQYF. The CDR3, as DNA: TGCGCCAGCAGGGACAAAAGGCAGCAGTACTTC.

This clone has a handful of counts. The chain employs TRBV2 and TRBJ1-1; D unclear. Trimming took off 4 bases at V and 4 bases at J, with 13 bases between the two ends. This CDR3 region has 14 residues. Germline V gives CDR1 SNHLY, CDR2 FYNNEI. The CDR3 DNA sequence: TGTGCCAGCAGTGTCTCGAAAAGTGGCACTGAAGCTTTCTTT. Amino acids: CASSVSKSGTEAFF.

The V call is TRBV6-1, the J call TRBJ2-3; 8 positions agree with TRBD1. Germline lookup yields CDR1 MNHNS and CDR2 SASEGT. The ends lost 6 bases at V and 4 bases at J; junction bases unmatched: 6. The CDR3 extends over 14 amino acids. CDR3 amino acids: CASRPRQGSDTQYF. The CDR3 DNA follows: TGTGCCAGCAGGCCAAGACAGGGGTCAGATACGCAGTATTTT.

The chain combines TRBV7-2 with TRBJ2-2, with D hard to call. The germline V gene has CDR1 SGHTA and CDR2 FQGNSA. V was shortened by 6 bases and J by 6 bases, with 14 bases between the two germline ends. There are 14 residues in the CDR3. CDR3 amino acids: CASSYDTWAGELFF. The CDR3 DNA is TGTGCCAGCAGTTACGACACGTGGGCCGGGGAGCTGTTTTTT.

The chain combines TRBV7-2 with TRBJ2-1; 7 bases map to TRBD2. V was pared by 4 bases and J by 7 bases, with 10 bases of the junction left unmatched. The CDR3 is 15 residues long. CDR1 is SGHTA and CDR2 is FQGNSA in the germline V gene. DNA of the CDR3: TGTGCCAGCAGCTCTTTCGGGGGGTACGGGAATGAGCAGTTCTTC. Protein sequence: CASSSFGGYGNEQFF.

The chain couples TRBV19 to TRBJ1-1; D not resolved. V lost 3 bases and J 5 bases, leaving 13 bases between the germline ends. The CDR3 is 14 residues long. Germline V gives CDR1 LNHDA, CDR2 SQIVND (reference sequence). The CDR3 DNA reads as TGTGCCAGTAGTATCCGCGGAGAGACTACTGAAGCTTTCTTT. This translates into CASSIRGETTEAFF.

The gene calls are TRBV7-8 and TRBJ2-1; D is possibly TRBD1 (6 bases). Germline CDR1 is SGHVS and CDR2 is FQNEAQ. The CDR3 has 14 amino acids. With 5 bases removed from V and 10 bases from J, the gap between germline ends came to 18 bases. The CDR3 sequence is CASSLSPSTGEQFF. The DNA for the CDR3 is TGTGCCAGCAGCCTAAGCCCCTCGACAGGAGAGCAGTTCTTC.

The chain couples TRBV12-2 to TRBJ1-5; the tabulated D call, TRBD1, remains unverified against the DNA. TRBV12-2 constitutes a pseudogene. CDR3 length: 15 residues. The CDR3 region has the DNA TGTGCAAGTCGCTTAGCGAAGACAGATTATCAGCCCCAGCATTTT. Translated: CASRLAKTDYQPQHF.

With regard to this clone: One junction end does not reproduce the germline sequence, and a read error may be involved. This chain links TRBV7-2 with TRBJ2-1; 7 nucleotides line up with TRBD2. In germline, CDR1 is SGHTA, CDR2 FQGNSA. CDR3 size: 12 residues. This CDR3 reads CASSWDWGGCVF. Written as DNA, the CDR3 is TGTGCCAGCAGCTGGGACTGGGGGGGTTGTGTCTTC.